This T cell receptor (beta chain) originates from a study of shared clonotypes between healthy human individuals. Looking at the study overall: Each donor's CD4 naive and CD4 memory cells filled three plates apiece, CD8 naive two, and CD8 memory one.

The germline gives CDR1 SGDLS, CDR2 YYNGEE. The V end was cut by 0 bases, the J end by 1 base, with 8 bases between. This CDR3 contains 15 residues. Positive CCR7 selection of CD45RO-negative cells yielded the naive CD8 cells, and terminally differentiated effector memory CD45RA+ cells were excluded. Assay: immunoSEQ multiplex PCR; the TCRdb copy retains only in-frame clones and omits some. Here the sample spans hundreds of thousands of clones, roughly 95% being singletons. The sample consisted of naive CD8+ T cells sorted from blood. The chain combines TRBV9 with TRBJ1-5; tentative D call: TRBD1 (6 bases). This sequence was found in a woman aged 25 to 39 in good health. The CDR3, as DNA: TGTGCCAGCAGCGTAGGGGGGGCGAGCAATCAGCCCCAGCATTTT. It encodes CASSVGGASNQPQHF.